The text below deals with one TCR beta chain. This record belongs to a study of cytomegalovirus exposure and HLA in healthy donors. The repertoire was sequenced with immunoSEQ multiplex PCR; TCRdb's copy has only in-frame clones and lacks some. The table lists 60,000 to 90,000 clones, about 93% of them singletons. Germline assignment: CDR1 PRHDT and CDR2 FYEKMQ (reference sequence). Trimming stripped 5 bases from V and 0 bases from J, with 17 bases between. This CDR3 spans 18 amino acids. Sequences were obtained from PBMCs. The sequence was obtained from a woman aged 18 to 35 in good health and CMV-seronegative. The chain joins TRBV13 to TRBJ2-6; D is perhaps TRBD1 (6 bases). This CDR3 is CASSEGGRGTSGANVLTF. The CDR3 coding sequence is TGTGCCAGCAGCGAAGGGGGAAGGGGGACCTCTGGGGCCAACGTCCTGACTTTC.